One and the same sample provided the 32 T cell receptor beta chains below, sequenced in a study of blood T cells in healthy people across ages. A J-beta primer mix and a sample-barcoded 5' primer were used in a second PCR of roughly 6 to 11 cycles. MiXCR, applied by TCRdb to the 5' RACE reads, yields one record per CDR3 protein. Of 650,000 to 700,000 distinct CDR3 sequences in the sample, over 40% were seen once. The sample consisted of blood. These receptor sequences come from a woman older than 75 in good health.

This clonotype was seen a few times. The rearrangement links TRBV27 to TRBJ2-7; D may be TRBD1 (6 bases). V was pared by 3 bases and J by 7 bases, with 22 bases between. Germline V CDR1 and CDR2: MNHEY, SMNVEV (reference sequence). There are 16 residues in the CDR3. CDR3 residues: CASSFVTGRAYNEQYF. The CDR3 DNA reads as TGTGCCAGCAGTTTCGTCACAGGGCGGGCATACAATGAGCAGTACTTC.

This clonotype appeared once. The rearrangement links TRBV6-6 to TRBJ1-4; D call uncertain. V lost 6 bases and J lost 8, with 16 bases in between. Germline-derived CDR1 and CDR2 are MNHNY and SVGAGI (reference sequence). CDR3 length: 14 residues. DNA for the CDR3: TGTGCCAGCAGGGCACGTGGAGGTGGGGAAAAACTGTTTTTT. Amino acids: CASRARGGGEKLFF.

This clonotype was picked up one time. J is TRBJ2-4 and V is TRBV12-3 or TRBV12-4; the D gene could be TRBD1 or TRBD2 (6 bases each). The CDR3 consists of 13 residues. V was cut by 3 bases and J by 7 bases, with 10 bases left in between. CDR3 coding DNA: TGTGCCAGCAGTTTCGGGGGCGCGAACATTCAGTACTTC. Its translation: CASSFGGANIQYF.

This clonotype has just a few counts. This chain connects TRBV2 to TRBJ2-1; D call uncertain. Germline V gene data show CDR1 as SNHLY and CDR2 as FYNNEI. Trimming cost V 3 bases and J 4 bases, with 10 bases left between them. There are 14 residues in the CDR3. DNA of the CDR3: TGTGCCAGCAGTGATGTGGACGGATACAATGAGCAGTTCTTC. Protein product: CASSDVDGYNEQFF.

There are many counts of this clonotype. CDR3 region: CAISESVGDNEQFF. Here the CDR3 DNA reads TGTGCCATCAGTGAGTCGGTAGGGGACAATGAGCAGTTCTTC. The chain employs TRBV10-3 and TRBJ2-1, with D perhaps TRBD1 (5 bases). This CDR3 has 14 residues. Germline assignment: CDR1 ENHRY and CDR2 SYGVKD. Trimming left V 0 bases short and J 5 bases short, with 8 bases between.

This sequence joins TRBV5-5 and TRBJ2-3; the D gene is possibly TRBD2 (6 bases). CDR1 SGHKS and CDR2 YYEKEE come from the germline V gene (reference sequence). This CDR3 is 15 amino acids long. Trimming removed 0 bases at V and 4 bases at J, with 12 bases between. In DNA, the CDR3 is TGTGCCAGCAGCTTGGGGGCGACGGGGGCAGATACGCAGTATTTT. It translates to CASSLGATGADTQYF.

The chain combines TRBV6-2 or TRBV6-3 with TRBJ2-5; D is ambiguous. The CDR3 covers 15 residues. Trimming took 1 base from V and 11 from J, leaving 20 bases between them. Germline CDR1 and CDR2: MNHEY and SVGEGT. The CDR3 protein is CASSYWNRGADEQYF. The CDR3 DNA follows: TGTGCCAGCAGTTACTGGAACCGAGGCGCGGATGAGCAGTACTTC.

The chain has TRBV7-2 and TRBJ2-1; D gene ambiguous. The CDR3 extends over 16 amino acids. Trimming took off 3 bases at V and 2 bases at J, with 14 bases between the two ends. Germline CDR1 reads SGHTA; CDR2 reads FQGNSA. For the CDR3, the DNA is TGTGCCAGCAGCTTTTTATCGGCCAGTGCCTACAATGAGCAGTTCTTC. Translated: CASSFLSASAYNEQFF.

This clonotype was detected a few times. Possible read error: a much larger clone is one base away. CDR3 loop: CRVTGTSHEQYF. DNA for the CDR3: TGCCGCGTCACCGGGACTAGCCACGAGCAGTACTTC. This chain connects TRBV29-1 to TRBJ2-7; 9 bases align to TRBD2. The germline CDR1 and CDR2 sequences are SQVTM and ANQGSEA. The CDR3 extends over 12 amino acids.

This chain connects TRBV9 to TRBJ2-5, with 7 bases fitting TRBD2. Trimming at V came to 0 bases and at J to 11 bases, leaving 13 bases not matched to a gene. The CDR3 has 15 amino acids. Looked up from germline, CDR1 is SGDLS and CDR2 is YYNGEE. The CDR3 here is CASSVELALRNEQYF. The CDR3 bases are TGTGCCAGCAGCGTAGAACTAGCGTTACGGAATGAGCAGTACTTC.

The V gene is TRBV7-9, the J gene TRBJ1-2; D not certain. The CDR3 loop spans 13 amino acids. V was shortened by 5 bases and J by 8 bases, with 15 bases between the two germline ends. CDR1 is SEHNR, CDR2 FQNEAQ, per germline (reference sequence). Here the CDR3 reads CASSPSLRGGYTF. CDR3 nucleotides: TGTGCCAGCAGCCCATCCCTCCGCGGGGGCTACACCTTC.

The chain carries TRBV4-3 and TRBJ2-7, with 7 bases that match TRBD1. The CDR3 consists of 15 residues. J lost 6 bases, V lost 1 base, and 9 bases had no gene match. The germline V gene has CDR1 LGHNA and CDR2 YSLEER. CDR3 sequence: CASSQVRSRGSEQYF. In DNA, the CDR3 is TGCGCCAGCAGCCAAGTTCGGTCCAGGGGGAGCGAGCAGTACTTC.

This clonotype was observed at least ten times. This chain links TRBV7-9 with TRBJ2-5; D call uncertain. V lost 4 bases, J lost 1 base, and 10 bases lay in between. The V gene's germline CDR1 is SEHNR and CDR2 FQNEAQ (reference sequence). This CDR3 has 14 amino acids. This CDR3 is CASSSPLAQETQYF. CDR3 bases: TGTGCCAGCAGCTCACCTCTGGCCCAAGAGACCCAGTACTTC.

The gene calls are TRBV27 and TRBJ2-7, with 9 positions matching TRBD1. In germline, CDR1 is MNHEY, CDR2 SMNVEV (reference sequence). The CDR3 covers 16 residues. V dropped 0 bases and J dropped 5; count of bases not matched to a gene: 8. CDR3 residues: CASSLSGGDRENEQYF. The CDR3 DNA reads as TGTGCCAGCAGTTTATCGGGTGGGGACAGGGAGAACGAGCAGTACTTC.

This clonotype was observed a few times. The chain couples TRBV5-1 to TRBJ2-3, with D possibly being TRBD1 (6 bases). Germline loops: CDR1 SGHRS, CDR2 YFSETQ. The CDR3 extends over 14 amino acids. Trimming removed 4 bases from V and 1 base from J, with 10 bases in between. The CDR3 DNA is TGCGCCAGCAGCATGGGACACCGCACAGATACGCAGTATTTT. Translating gives CASSMGHRTDTQYF.

The V call is TRBV6-5, the J call TRBJ1-2; D uncertain. This CDR3 comprises 15 residues. V was cut by 2 bases and J by 5 bases, with 15 bases left in between. The germline CDR1 and CDR2 sequences are MNHEY and SVGAGI. The CDR3 is CASSYGKLGQYGYTF. In DNA, the CDR3 is TGTGCCAGCAGTTACGGGAAATTGGGTCAATATGGCTACACCTTC.

To note about this clonotype: At one end, the junction sequence differs from germline, possibly due to a read error. The chain recombines TRBV7-9 with TRBJ2-1, with D unresolved. This CDR3 has 11 amino acids. The V gene's germline CDR1 is SEHNR and CDR2 FQNEAQ (reference sequence). CDR3 sequence (DNA): TGTACCAGCAGCTTAGTGTTGGAGCAGTTCTTC. Amino acids: CTSSLVLEQFF.

This CDR3 reads CASSSIRDRGLYEQYF. The CDR3 region has the DNA TGTGCCAGCAGTTCAATCCGGGACAGGGGGCTTTACGAGCAGTACTTC. The chain employs TRBV6-5 and TRBJ2-7; 12 bases are a match to TRBD1. Trimming took 4 bases from V and 4 from J; bases not matched to a gene: 8. The CDR3 spans 16 residues. Germline V gene sequence: CDR1 MNHEY, CDR2 SVGAGI.

The chain joins TRBV9 to TRBJ2-7, with 7 bases fitting TRBD1. J gave up 3 bases and V 3 bases, and 6 bases lay outside the gene matches. Germline lookup yields CDR1 SGDLS and CDR2 YYNGEE. The CDR3 has 14 residues. In DNA, the CDR3 is TGTGCCAGCAGCGGACAGGGTCAGATCTACGAGCAGTACTTC. This gives the protein CASSGQGQIYEQYF.

This rearrangement joins TRBV29-1 to TRBJ1-2; D is ambiguous. V was pared by 1 base and J by 4 bases, with 10 bases between. This CDR3 spans 13 amino acids. CDR1 and CDR2 from the germline V gene are SQVTM and ANQGSEA. The CDR3 DNA follows: TGCAGCGTTGAAGGGGGTGCCGGCTATGGCTACACCTTC. Protein sequence: CSVEGGAGYGYTF.

Note on this clonotype: A much larger clone differs from this one at a single base, so this may be a read error. The genes are TRBV7-3 and TRBJ2-5; 9 positions agree with TRBD2. This CDR3 has 15 residues. Germline-derived CDR1 and CDR2 are SGHTA and FQGTGA. The trim removed 5 bases at V and 11 bases at J, leaving 15 bases unmatched. The CDR3 coding sequence is TGTGCCAGCAGCATGCTAGCGGGACTCTACAATGAGCAGTACTTC. Its protein is CASSMLAGLYNEQYF.

This clonotype was recorded a few times. The chain links TRBV5-1 to TRBJ2-7; 7 bases match TRBD2. The CDR3 is made up of 18 amino acids. In germline, CDR1 is SGHRS, CDR2 YFSETQ. Trimming removed 4 bases from V and 3 bases from J; junction bases left unmatched: 19. The chain's CDR3 is CASSLNSREVSLGYEQYF. The CDR3 DNA is TGCGCCAGCAGCCTGAACTCCCGGGAGGTTTCCCTAGGCTACGAGCAGTACTTC.

The table lists this clonotype with a few counts. The chain uses TRBV12-3 or TRBV12-4 and TRBJ2-7; tentative D call: TRBD1 (6 bases). CDR3 length equals 12 residues. The V end lost 4 bases, the J end lost 6 bases, and 10 bases lay between the germline ends. CDR3 bases: TGTGCCAGCAGTTCAACAGGGACCGAGCAGTACTTC. Residues: CASSSTGTEQYF.

The J gene is TRBJ2-1, the V gene TRBV25-1, with 15 bases matching TRBD2. This CDR3 is built from 17 residues. The V gene end was trimmed by 2 bases and the J gene end by 8 bases; junction bases not matched to a gene: 7. CDR1 and CDR2 (germline): MGHDK, SYGVNS. The DNA of the CDR3 is TGTGCCAGCAGTGAACCCTCCGGGACTAGCGGGAGGTATGAGCAGTTCTTC. Protein product: CASSEPSGTSGRYEQFF.

This clonotype was seen only once. The chain joins TRBV4-2 to TRBJ2-2; D ambiguous. CDR1 and CDR2 (germline): LGHNA, YNFKEQ. This CDR3 is built from 15 residues. V lost 4 bases, J lost 5 bases, and 14 bases lay in between. The CDR3 loop reads CASSRSRPGTGELFF. The CDR3 DNA sequence: TGTGCCAGCAGCCGAAGCCGACCCGGGACCGGGGAGCTGTTTTTT.

The rearrangement uses TRBV6-6 and TRBJ2-5; 10 bases agree with TRBD1. J was trimmed by 4 bases and V by 8 bases; bases with no gene match: 10. Germline V gives CDR1 MNHNY, CDR2 SVGAGI (reference sequence). This CDR3 spans 15 amino acids. The CDR3 sequence: CASHPGTGVGETQYF. CDR3 DNA: TGTGCCAGCCACCCCGGGACAGGGGTAGGAGAGACCCAGTACTTC.

This clonotype was seen repeatedly, ten times or more. The chain carries TRBV29-1 and TRBJ2-7; 8 bases agree with TRBD1. V shed 5 bases and J 2 bases; nucleotides not matched to a gene: 11. The CDR3 spans 15 residues. Germline lookup yields CDR1 SQVTM and CDR2 ANQGSEA. CDR3 sequence reads: CSVFERTGSTYEQYF. CDR3 in DNA: TGCAGCGTTTTTGAGAGGACAGGGTCTACCTACGAGCAGTACTTC.

Note on this clonotype: Given a much more abundant clone one base away, this may be a read error. The chain recombines TRBV7-8 with TRBJ1-2, with a weak D call TRBD1 (6 bases). Per germline, CDR1 SGHVS and CDR2 FQNEAQ. CDR3 length: 15 amino acids. The chain's CDR3 is CASSPRGQSLYGCTF. The CDR3 bases are TGTGCCAGCAGCCCCCGAGGACAGTCCCTTTATGGCTGCACCTTC.

This clonotype was seen a handful of times. CDR3 bases: TGTGCCATCAGTGGAGCAATGGAGACCCAGTACTTC. This sequence encodes CAISGAMETQYF. The gene calls are TRBV10-3 and TRBJ2-5; no clear D. V was cut by 4 bases and J by 5 bases, with 8 bases left in between. In germline, CDR1 is ENHRY, CDR2 SYGVKD. This CDR3 contains 12 residues.

About this clonotype itself: Since a much larger clone is just one base distant, this may be a read error. The chain employs TRBV12-3 or TRBV12-4 and TRBJ2-1; D uncertain. The CDR3 covers 15 residues. CDR3 sequence (DNA): TGTGCCGGCAGGCCACAGATTAGCTCCTACAATGAGCAGTTCTTC. It translates to CAGRPQISSYNEQFF.

Turning to this clonotype: A much larger clone is a single base away; this may be a read error. The chain employs TRBV4-1 and TRBJ2-1; tentatively, D is TRBD1 (6 bases). Germline-derived CDR1 and CDR2 are MGHRA and YSYEKL. CDR3 length: 16 amino acids. The CDR3 DNA sequence: TGCGCCAGCATCCAAGTTCCAGGACAGAGCTACAATGAGCAGTTCTTC. Protein product: CASIQVPGQSYNEQFF.

The chain combines TRBV5-1 with TRBJ2-7; D is unclear. Germline CDR1 SGHRS, CDR2 YFSETQ. Trimming removed 4 bases at V and 1 base at J, with 15 bases between. The CDR3 is made up of 15 amino acids. DNA of the CDR3: TGCGCCAGCAGCCACCGGGCGCTGCTATCCTACGAGCAGTACTTC. Amino acids: CASSHRALLSYEQYF.